The next 24 T cell receptor beta chains were all read from a single sample in a study of blood T cell repertoires in COVID-19. Profiled with immunoSEQ multiplex PCR; TCRdb holds only in-frame clones, not every one. The sample lists 100,000 to 150,000 clones, 85% occurring once. Material: peripheral blood. The receptors originated from a woman at least 80 years old with acute or convalescent COVID-19.

This rearrangement joins TRBV4-3 to TRBJ2-1; 11 bases fit TRBD2. J gave up 4 bases and V 2 bases, and 10 bases lay outside the gene matches. Germline lookup yields CDR1 LGHNA and CDR2 YSLEER. This CDR3 is 18 amino acids long. In nucleotides, the CDR3 is TGCGCCAGCAGCCAACAAGGCGATAGCGGGGGGGGTTACAATGAGCAGTTCTTC. Translating it yields CASSQQGDSGGGYNEQFF.

The chain couples TRBV27 to TRBJ1-5, with 7 positions matching TRBD1. The germline gives CDR1 MNHEY, CDR2 SMNVEV (reference sequence). The CDR3 spans 15 residues. V was clipped by 6 bases and J by 7 bases; unmatched bases: 12. DNA of the CDR3: TGTGCCAGCAGCCCCCGGGACAGAAGTCGACAGCCCCAGCATTTT. Protein: CASSPRDRSRQPQHF.

The chain uses TRBV6-2 or TRBV6-3 and TRBJ2-1, with 15 bases that match TRBD2. The germline CDR1 and CDR2 sequences are MNHEY and SVGEGT. V shed 6 bases and J 6 bases; nucleotides not matched to a gene: 3. The length of the CDR3 is 15 residues. CDR3 coding DNA: TGTGCCAGCAGCGGACTAGCGGGGGGGCCCAATGAGCAGTTCTTC. It translates to CASSGLAGGPNEQFF.

The chain uses TRBV6-5 and TRBJ2-7, with 9 bases matching TRBD1. This CDR3 spans 14 amino acids. The germline gives CDR1 MNHEY, CDR2 SVGAGI. Germline trimming cut 0 bases from V and 9 bases from J; bases unmatched to any gene: 6. The DNA of the CDR3 is TGTGCCAGCAGTTACTCCCGGGACAGGGTTGTGCAGTACTTC. Amino acids: CASSYSRDRVVQYF.

The chain employs TRBV7-2 and TRBJ1-5; D unresolved. Per the germline V gene, CDR1 is SGHTA and CDR2 is FQGNSA. CDR3 size: 16 residues. The V gene lost 1 base and the J gene lost 0 bases, with 10 bases spanning the gap. The CDR3 DNA is TGTGCCAGCAGCTTAGTATATGGGCTTAGCAATCAGCCCCAGCATTTT. It translates to CASSLVYGLSNQPQHF.

The rearrangement uses TRBV5-1 and TRBJ1-1; TRBD1 aligns across 9 bases. CDR1 is SGHRS and CDR2 is YFSETQ in the germline V gene. The junction had 7 bases not matched to a gene; V was cut back by 5 bases and J by 5 bases. This CDR3 contains 14 residues. Written as DNA, the CDR3 is TGCGCCAGCAGGTCGGGGACAGGGAAGACTGAAGCTTTCTTT. Amino acids: CASRSGTGKTEAFF.

The chain carries TRBV6-5 and TRBJ1-4; 9 bases align to TRBD1. CDR3 length: 16 residues. With 1 base clipped from V and 7 bases from J, the junction kept 7 bases outside the gene matches. Germline CDR1 is MNHEY and CDR2 is SVGAGI. The CDR3, as DNA: TGTGCCAGCAGTTACTTCCCGCCGGGACAGGGTGAAAAACTGTTTTTT. It specifies CASSYFPPGQGEKLFF.

The CDR3: CASSYSGHSNQPQHF. In DNA form, the CDR3 reads TGTGCCAGCAGTTACTCGGGGCATAGCAATCAGCCCCAGCATTTT. This chain links TRBV6-5 with TRBJ1-5; tentatively, D is TRBD1 (5 bases). Deletions cut 0 bases from V and 0 bases from J, with 6 bases between. This CDR3 contains 15 residues. Germline V gene lookup returns CDR1 MNHEY and CDR2 SVGAGI.

This clone has just a few counts. The chain combines TRBV25-1 with TRBJ2-7, with a tentative D call TRBD2 (6 bases). Between the trimmed V and J ends, which lost 6 bases and 0 bases, there was a span of 9 bases. The CDR3 has 13 amino acids. Germline assignment: CDR1 MGHDK and CDR2 SYGVNS. CDR3 loop: CASSLGSSYEQYF. In DNA form, the CDR3 reads TGTGCCAGCAGCCTCGGGAGCTCCTACGAGCAGTACTTC.

This chain joins TRBV6-6 and TRBJ1-1; D unclear. V lost 6 bases and J lost 0, with 5 bases in between. Germline-derived CDR1 and CDR2 are MNHNY and SVGAGI (reference sequence). The CDR3 has 12 amino acids. CDR3 DNA sequence: TGTGCCAGCAGCCCAGTGAACACTGAAGCTTTCTTT. This encodes CASSPVNTEAFF.

This clone came up once. This sequence joins TRBV2 and TRBJ1-3, with D hard to call. V lost 3 bases, J lost 4 bases, and 13 bases lay in between. CDR3 length: 15 residues. Germline CDR1 and CDR2: SNHLY and FYNNEI. The CDR3 region is CASSDQVGSGNTIYF. The CDR3 nucleotides read TGTGCCAGCAGTGACCAAGTCGGGTCGGGAAACACCATATATTTT. The entire variable domain, with the rest obtained from reference TRBV2 and TRBJ1-3, is as follows: EPEVTQTPSHQVTQMGQEVILRCVPISNHLYFYWYRQILGQKVEFLVSFYNNEISEKSEIFDDQFSVERPDGSNFTLKIRSTKLEDSAMYFCASSDQVGSGNTIYFGEGSWLTVV.

Only one count was recorded for this clone. V usage is TRBV2 and J usage is TRBJ2-3; 11 bases fit TRBD2. This CDR3 has 15 amino acids. The J segment lost 6 bases and the V segment lost 5 bases, leaving 7 bases of the junction unmatched. CDR1 and CDR2 (germline): SNHLY, FYNNEI. As DNA, the CDR3 is TGTGCCAGCAGTCCCTACGCTAGCGGGGGGGATACGCAGTATTTT. It is translated as CASSPYASGGDTQYF. Using reference TRBV2 and TRBJ2-3 for the parts outside the CDR3, the full variable domain is EPEVTQTPSHQVTQMGQEVILRCVPISNHLYFYWYRQILGQKVEFLVSFYNNEISEKSEIFDDQFSVERPDGSNFTLKIRSTKLEDSAMYFCASSPYASGGDTQYFGPGTRLTVL.

In nucleotides, the CDR3 is TGCGCCAGCAGAGAAGACAGGGCGGGAGGCTACACCTTC. This translates into CASREDRAGGYTF. The gene calls are TRBV10-2 and TRBJ1-2; 7 nucleotides match TRBD1. The J segment lost 8 bases and the V segment lost 6 bases, leaving 9 bases of the junction unmatched. There are 13 residues in the CDR3. Germline loops: CDR1 WSHSY, CDR2 SAAADI.

The J gene is TRBJ2-1, the V gene TRBV6-2 or TRBV6-3; the match to TRBD1 covers 9 bases. Germline lookup yields CDR1 MNHEY and CDR2 SVGEGT. V dropped 2 bases and J dropped 3; count of bases not matched to a gene: 2. The CDR3 is 15 amino acids. The DNA of the CDR3 is TGTGCCAGCAGTTACGGGACAGGGCTCTACAATGAGCAGTTCTTC. Its translation: CASSYGTGLYNEQFF.

On this clone itself: Just one base apart from a much larger clone, this may be a read error. Different DNA sequences within this sample yield the same CDR3. The V call is TRBV7-2, the J call TRBJ2-3, with a possible D match to TRBD2 (7 bases). The CDR3 runs 15 residues. Trimming removed 0 bases at V and 4 bases at J, with 11 bases between. CDR1 is SGHTA, CDR2 FQGNSA, per germline. This chain's CDR3 is CASSLAGGPSDTQYF. The CDR3 nucleotides are TGTGCCAGCAGCTTAGCGGGGGGGCCTTCAGATACGCAGTATTTT.

The chain carries TRBV10-3 and TRBJ1-4; 9 bases fit TRBD1. This CDR3 is 15 amino acids long. With 6 bases clipped from V and 6 bases from J, the junction kept 8 bases outside the gene matches. Germline loops: CDR1 ENHRY, CDR2 SYGVKD. The CDR3 DNA reads TGTGCCATCAGGTCCGCCGGGACAGGGTATGAAAAACTGTTTTTT. Protein product: CAIRSAGTGYEKLFF.

The CDR3 DNA is TGTGCCAGCAGCCGCTCCGGGACAGGAGGCTACACCTTC. Translated, it gives CASSRSGTGGYTF. The genes are TRBV7-8 and TRBJ1-2, with 8 bases that match TRBD1. V lost 5 bases to trimming and J lost 8 bases; unmatched junction nucleotides: 7. Germline assignment: CDR1 SGHVS and CDR2 FQNEAQ. This CDR3 has 13 residues.

In its sample, this clone was seen a few times. The genes are TRBV6-1 and TRBJ1-6, with unresolved D. V was pared by 1 base and J by 9 bases, with 10 bases between. CDR1 and CDR2 from the germline V gene are MNHNS and SASEGT. The CDR3 totals 14 residues. CDR3 protein: CASSEGPPRSPLHF. The CDR3 DNA reads as TGTGCCAGCAGTGAAGGTCCCCCCCGTTCACCCCTCCACTTT.

The chain is built from TRBV4-2 and TRBJ1-4; 7 bases match TRBD1. The CDR3 is 16 amino acids. The germline gives CDR1 LGHNA, CDR2 YNFKEQ. The V segment lost 1 base and the J segment 5 bases; nucleotides outside the gene matches: 7. The CDR3 bases are TGTGCCAGCAGCCAAGCCACACAGGGGAGGAATGAAAAACTGTTTTTT. Its translation: CASSQATQGRNEKLFF.

V gene TRBV7-6 combines with J gene TRBJ1-3, with TRBD1 as a possible D gene (5 bases). Germline values: CDR1 SGHVS, CDR2 FNYEAQ. The CDR3 consists of 15 residues. Trimming took 4 bases from V and 0 from J, leaving 10 bases between them. This chain's CDR3 is CASSSQASSGNTIYF. The CDR3 region has the DNA TGTGCCAGCAGCTCACAGGCTTCCTCTGGAAACACCATATATTTT.

The CDR3: CASSRLEYGYTF. As DNA, the CDR3 is TGTGCCAGTAGTAGACTTGAGTATGGCTACACCTTC. The V call is TRBV19, the J call TRBJ1-2; no clear D gene. V lost 4 bases and J lost 5, with 8 bases in between. The V gene's germline CDR1 is LNHDA and CDR2 SQIVND (reference sequence). This CDR3 contains 12 residues.

Only a few counts were recorded for this clone. This chain connects TRBV6-5 to TRBJ2-6, with TRBD1 matching 8 bases. The CDR3 runs 15 residues. The germline gives CDR1 MNHEY, CDR2 SVGAGI. The J segment lost 4 bases and the V segment lost 7 bases, leaving 6 bases of the junction unmatched. The CDR3 protein is CASISQGAGANVLTF. Here the CDR3 DNA reads TGTGCCAGCATTTCCCAGGGGGCGGGGGCCAACGTCCTGACTTTC.

This chain links TRBV7-2 with TRBJ1-5; 7 nucleotides line up with TRBD1. V trimming: 1 base; J trimming: 4 bases; junction bases outside the gene matches: 4. The CDR3 is 15 residues long. Germline lookup yields CDR1 SGHTA and CDR2 FQGNSA. The CDR3 region is CASSLGDSQNQPQHF. The CDR3 DNA sequence: TGTGCCAGCAGCTTAGGGGACAGCCAAAATCAGCCCCAGCATTTT.

The count of this clone is one. DNA of the CDR3: TGTGCCAGCAGCGTGAATGAGGGGGTTGGCTACACCTTC. Encoded protein: CASSVNEGVGYTF. The chain is built from TRBV9 and TRBJ1-2; D possibly corresponds to TRBD1 (6 bases). The CDR3 loop spans 13 amino acids. Germline CDR1 SGDLS, CDR2 YYNGEE. The V and J ends lost 2 bases and 7 bases respectively, with 12 bases between them.